What follows describes a single TCR beta chain. This record belongs to a study of T cell repertoires in cytomegalovirus infection. After removal of 0 bases from V and 2 bases from J, the junction contained 7 bases not matched to a gene. The CDR3 loop spans 15 amino acids. Germline assignment: CDR1 DFQATT and CDR2 SNEGSKA (reference sequence). TCRdb analysed the reads with MiXCR anew, one entry per CDR3 protein. The sample holds roughly 500,000 distinct CDR3 sequences, approximately 11% seen once. The chain recombines TRBV20-1 with TRBJ2-7, with 7 bases fitting TRBD1. The sequencing input was PBMCs. The sequence was collected from a human donor in good health (CMV status not recorded). Some clones in this sample may be carry-over from other donors' samples. The CDR3 spells CSAREGTESAYEQYF. CDR3 bases: TGCAGTGCTAGAGAAGGGACAGAATCAGCCTACGAGCAGTACTTC.